Here is one TCR beta chain with its context. Its antigen specificity is not known. Base qualities were left out, and no much larger clone turns up one base away. Each collaborating institution followed its own protocols to collect whole blood in K2EDTA tubes. Collaborator samples were shipped for TCRbeta analysis as frozen whole blood, isolated PBMCs, or DNA extracted from either sample type. The sample is drawn from a study of blood T cell repertoires in COVID-19 (dated by TCRdb to 2018 to 2021). Broadly, across the study: Samples from collaborators originated in the United States, Italy and Spain and spanned both the acute and convalescent phases of COVID-19. The samples were drawn from two sources: the first 160 participants of the ongoing ImmuneRACE study, and fewer than 1,500 subjects contributed by 6 global collaborators. A de-identified subject ID, COVID-19 status, age in years and sex were almost always included in the sample metadata. The material from the prospective study consisted of cDNA or gDNA derived from T cells, B-cell-depleted T cells, or PBMCs. Subjects who had been exposed to COVID-19, were actively infected with it, or had recovered from it provided the deeply sampled blood TCRbeta repertoires that made up the dataset. The repertoires were made available in a free public database intended to serve as a resource for research on the immune response to SARS-CoV-2. Where available, HLA class I and class II types were obtained from metadata supplied by the sample provider rather than from assay-based typing.

The immunoSEQ Assay, a bias-controlled multiplex PCR, was used to amplify TCRbeta CDR3 regions from genomic DNA. The published analysis was carried out like this. Within the assay, amplification of reference gene primers was used to estimate how many nucleated cells each sample contained. Sequence reads were collapsed and filtered to measure the absolute abundance of every unique TCRbeta CDR3 rearrangement. For each sample, productive Simpson clonality was calculated by taking the square root of Simpson's diversity index across productive rearrangements. This is the immuneACCESS table as TCRdb keeps it, with only in-frame sequences that have V and J called. A part of the clones is gone; compared with another copy, unresolved V genes explain less than half, and the rest is unexplained. V and J calls and clone size are copied from that table; D and trimming were computed from the DNA. Within this sample are around 41,000 clones, with around 82% of them counted one time only. The ten most abundant clones make up under 50% of the sample.

CDR1 MNHNS and CDR2 SASEGT were looked up in the germline V gene. Spanning cysteine to phenylalanine, the CDR3 consists of 13 amino acids. CDR3 DNA only is kept here, 39 bases in frame from base 1. At the junction V is shortened by 0 bases and J by 8 bases, with 8 bases in between. The investigation overall reported the following: Clinical and demographic metadata were provided uncurated, with the amount varying by source and participant.

The receptor chain draws on TRBV6-1 and TRBJ2-1, with no reliable assignment of the D segment. The specimen sequenced was peripheral blood. This clonotype originated in a woman of 80 years or more with active or convalescent COVID-19. The CDR3 region has the sequence CASSEALFYEQFF. The nucleotides read TGTGCCAGCAGTGAAGCCCTCTTTTATGAGCAGTTCTTC.